These T cell receptor beta chains were read from a single sample in a study of beta chain features in type 1 diabetes. TCRdb keeps only in-frame clones here, not all; method: immunoSEQ multiplex PCR. Here the sample spans hundreds of thousands of clones, over 11% being singletons. The sample consisted of naive CD4+ T cells from blood. These receptor sequences come from a man aged 25 to 40 in good health. Each CDR3 is given with its conserved first and last residue. The order of the fields is CDR3 protein, CDR3 DNA, V gene, D gene, J gene, clone size. The D gene is left open where the match is weak. The size of a clone is reported for some rows only, either as once, few or many, or as a class for expanded clones.

CASSQNRGSYNEQFF,TGTGCCAGCAGCCAAAATAGGGGGTCCTACAATGAGCAGTTCTTC,TRBV4-2,.,TRBJ2-1,few
CASSLRAGDLNTEAFF,TGTGCCAGCAGCTTACGGGCAGGGGACCTGAACACTGAAGCTTTCTTT,TRBV7-9,.,TRBJ1-1,.
CASGDRAQHF,TGTGCTAGCGGAGATCGGGCCCAGCATTTT,TRBV12-5,.,TRBJ1-5,.
CSSRGMNTEAFF,TGCAGCTCTCGTGGGATGAACACTGAAGCTTTCTTT,TRBV29-1,.,TRBJ1-1,many
CASSLRGYEQYF,TGTGCCAGCAGCTTAAGGGGCTACGAGCAGTACTTC,TRBV7-8,.,TRBJ2-7,.
CASSFPGGPQISSGANVLTF,TGTGCCAGCAGCTTCCCGGGCGGCCCCCAGATAAGCTCTGGGGCCAACGTCCTGACTTTC,TRBV5-4,.,TRBJ2-6,.
CASSWLPGATNEKLFF,TGTGCCAGCAGTTGGCTCCCGGGGGCGACTAATGAAAAACTGTTTTTT,TRBV27,.,TRBJ1-4,few
CASSLVGRTEAFF,TGCGCCAGCAGCTTGGTTGGCAGAACTGAAGCTTTCTTT,TRBV5-1,.,TRBJ1-1,.
CASRTRRITLGQGNTEAFF,TGTGCCAGTAGAACACGCCGGATAACATTAGGACAGGGAAACACTGAAGCTTTCTTT,TRBV7-8,TRBD1,TRBJ1-1,.
CASRRGVRGEAQYF,TGTGCCTCCCGGCGGGGGGTGCGTGGGGAAGCCCAGTACTTC,TRBV10-3,TRBD2,TRBJ2-5,.
CASSPSVGTYNEQFF,TGTGCCAGCAGTCCCAGCGTGGGGACTTACAATGAGCAGTTCTTC,TRBV6-1,.,TRBJ2-1,.
CASSPEKETQYF,TGCGCCAGCAGCCCGGAGAAGGAGACCCAGTACTTC,TRBV5-1,.,TRBJ2-5,.
CASSKGTSEWYNEQFF,TGTGCCAGCAGCAAAGGGACTAGCGAATGGTACAATGAGCAGTTCTTC,TRBV7-2,TRBD2,TRBJ2-1,.
CSVNYGTGNTEAFF,TGCAGCGTTAACTACGGGACAGGGAACACTGAAGCTTTCTTT,TRBV29-1,TRBD1,TRBJ1-1,few
CASSLVTYRDPNTEAFF,TGTGCCAGCAGCTTGGTAACTTACCGGGACCCGAACACTGAAGCTTTCTTT,TRBV13,.,TRBJ1-1,.
CASSGQGYEQYF,TGCGCCAGCAGCGGCCAGGGATACGAGCAGTACTTC,TRBV5-1,.,TRBJ2-7,few
CASSVDLAGGTDTQYF,TGTGCCAGCAGCGTAGATCTAGCGGGGGGCACAGATACGCAGTATTTT,TRBV9,TRBD2,TRBJ2-3,.
CASSATGVRQPQHF,TGTGCCAGCAGTGCGACAGGGGTACGTCAGCCCCAGCATTTT,TRBV27,TRBD1,TRBJ1-5,once
CAWSPGGGYTF,TGTGCCTGGAGTCCGGGCGGTGGCTACACCTTC,TRBV30,.,TRBJ1-2,.
CASSFGSGYGYTF,TGTGCCAGCAGTTTCGGTAGTGGCTATGGCTACACCTTC,TRBV6-6,.,TRBJ1-2,few
CASLSVGANVLTF,TGTGCCAGTCTTTCAGTTGGGGCCAACGTCCTGACTTTC,TRBV27,.,TRBJ2-6,.
CASSPLSGQGTSEAFF,TGTGCCAGCTCACCACTTTCCGGGCAGGGAACGTCTGAAGCTTTCTTT,TRBV18,.,TRBJ1-1,.
CASSVAGGTGELFF,TGTGCCAGCAGCGTAGCAGGGGGCACCGGGGAGCTGTTTTTT,TRBV9,TRBD1,TRBJ2-2,.
CASKRGNEQYF,TGCGCCAGCAAGCGGGGTAACGAGCAGTACTTC,TRBV5-1,TRBD2,TRBJ2-7,few
CASSKNRQTYNEKLFF,TGTGCCAGCAGCAAAAATCGACAGACGTATAATGAAAAACTGTTTTTT,TRBV7-2,.,TRBJ1-4,few
CASSLIRGMDTEAFF,TGTGCCAGCAGCTTGATCAGGGGGATGGACACTGAAGCTTTCTTT,TRBV7-2,TRBD1,TRBJ1-1,few
CASSVSGVPETQYF,TGTGCCAGCAGCGTTAGCGGGGTTCCAGAGACCCAGTACTTC,TRBV7-2,TRBD2,TRBJ2-5,few
CASSPGDGGNEKLFF,TGTGCCAGTAGTCCCGGGGACGGAGGCAATGAAAAACTGTTTTTT,TRBV19,.,TRBJ1-4,few
CASSVQPRDTEAFF,TGTGCCAGCAGCGTACAGCCCAGGGACACTGAAGCTTTCTTT,TRBV9,.,TRBJ1-1,few
CASSFGTSGRAVNEQFF,TGTGCCAGCAGCTTCGGGACTAGCGGGAGGGCCGTGAATGAGCAGTTCTTC,TRBV9,TRBD2,TRBJ2-1,.
CATSRTEPYNEQFF,TGTGCCACCAGCAGGACGGAGCCCTACAATGAGCAGTTCTTC,TRBV15,.,TRBJ2-1,few